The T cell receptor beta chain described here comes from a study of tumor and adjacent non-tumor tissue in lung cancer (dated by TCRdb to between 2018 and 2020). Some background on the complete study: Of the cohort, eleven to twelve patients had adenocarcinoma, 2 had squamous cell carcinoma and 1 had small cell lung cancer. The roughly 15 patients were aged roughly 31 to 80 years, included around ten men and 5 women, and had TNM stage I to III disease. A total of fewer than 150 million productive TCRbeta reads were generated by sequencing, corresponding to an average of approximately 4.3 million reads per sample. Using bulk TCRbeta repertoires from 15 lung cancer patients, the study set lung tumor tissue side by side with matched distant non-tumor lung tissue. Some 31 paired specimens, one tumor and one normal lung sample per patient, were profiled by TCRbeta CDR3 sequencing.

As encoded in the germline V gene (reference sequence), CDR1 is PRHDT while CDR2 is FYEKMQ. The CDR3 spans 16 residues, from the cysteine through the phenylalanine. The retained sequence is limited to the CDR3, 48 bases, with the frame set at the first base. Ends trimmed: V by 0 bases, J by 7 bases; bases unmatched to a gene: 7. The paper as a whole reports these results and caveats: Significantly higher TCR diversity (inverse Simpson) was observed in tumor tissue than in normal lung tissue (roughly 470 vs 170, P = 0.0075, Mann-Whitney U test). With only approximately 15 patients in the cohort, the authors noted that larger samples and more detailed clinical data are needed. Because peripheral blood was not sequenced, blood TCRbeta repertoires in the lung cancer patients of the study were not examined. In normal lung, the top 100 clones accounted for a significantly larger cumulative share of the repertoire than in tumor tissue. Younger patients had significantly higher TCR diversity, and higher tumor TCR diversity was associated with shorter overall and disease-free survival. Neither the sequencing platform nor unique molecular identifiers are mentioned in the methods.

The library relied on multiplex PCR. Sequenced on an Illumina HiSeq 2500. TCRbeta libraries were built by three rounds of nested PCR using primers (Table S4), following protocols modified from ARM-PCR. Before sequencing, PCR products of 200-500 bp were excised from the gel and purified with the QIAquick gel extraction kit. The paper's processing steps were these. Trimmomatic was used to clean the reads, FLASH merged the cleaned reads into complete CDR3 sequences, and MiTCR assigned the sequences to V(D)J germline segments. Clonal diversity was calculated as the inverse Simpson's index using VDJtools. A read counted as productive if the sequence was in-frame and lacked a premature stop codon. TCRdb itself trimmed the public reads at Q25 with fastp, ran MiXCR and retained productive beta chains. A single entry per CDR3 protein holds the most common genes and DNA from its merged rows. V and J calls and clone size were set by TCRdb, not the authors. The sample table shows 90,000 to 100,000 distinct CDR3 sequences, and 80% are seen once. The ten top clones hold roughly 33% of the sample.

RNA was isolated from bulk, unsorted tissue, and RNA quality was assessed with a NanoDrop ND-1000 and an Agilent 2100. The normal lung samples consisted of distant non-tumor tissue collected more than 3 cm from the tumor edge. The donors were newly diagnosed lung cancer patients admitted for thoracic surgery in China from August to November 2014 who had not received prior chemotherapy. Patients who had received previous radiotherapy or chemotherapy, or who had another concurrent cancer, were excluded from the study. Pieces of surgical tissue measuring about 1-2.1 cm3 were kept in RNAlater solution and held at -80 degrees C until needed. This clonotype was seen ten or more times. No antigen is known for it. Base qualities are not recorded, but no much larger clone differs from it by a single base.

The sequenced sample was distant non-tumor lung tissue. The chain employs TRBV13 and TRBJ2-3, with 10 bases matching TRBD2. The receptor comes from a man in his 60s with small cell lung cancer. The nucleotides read TGTGCCAGCAGCTTAGGCCTGGCTAGCGGGAGCTATACGCAGTATTTT. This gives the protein CASSLGLASGSYTQYF.